This TCR beta chain was identified during a study of cytomegalovirus exposure and HLA in healthy donors. With 60 Vbeta and 13 Jbeta primers, the PCR was carried out. Data came from immunoSEQ multiplex PCR; TCRdb stores just in-frame clones and leaves some out. The sample lists about 160,000 clones, over 75% occurring once. CDR1 MGHDK and CDR2 SYGVNS come from the germline V gene. The CDR3 has 18 residues. Trimming shortened V by 2 bases and J by 3 bases, and 19 bases separated the two germline ends. The sequenced sample was PBMCs. This chain joins TRBV25-1 and TRBJ1-4; tentative D call: TRBD1 (5 bases). The receptor was derived from a man aged 40-49 years in good health and CMV-seronegative. The CDR3 DNA sequence: TGTGCCAGCAGTGAACAAGCGATCCTGGGGGGGGCTAATGAAAAACTGTTTTTT. It translates to CASSEQAILGGANEKLFF.